This TCR beta chain was captured in a study of T cells in Graves' hyperthyroidism and ophthalmopathy. Regarding the study as a whole: Ophthalmopathy was predicted by the model a median of roughly 6.6 months ahead of onset.

This clonotype was recorded many times. Antigen: not known. TCR beta CDR3 regions were amplified from RNA. RT-PCR in the first round (using the HTBI primer set) targeted the TCR CDR3. From the multiplex PCR reads, TCRdb called clonotypes with MiXCR, one entry per CDR3 protein. The sample records around 100,000 distinct CDR3 sequences, 40% to 50% being singletons. Each patient was aged 18 to 65 and had newly diagnosed hyperthyroidism of under 2 months' duration. Germline values: CDR1 SGHRS, CDR2 YFSETQ. Trimming pared 4 bases from V and 4 bases from J, leaving 12 bases between. The CDR3 runs 14 residues.

The chain couples TRBV5-1 to TRBJ2-1; tentative D call: TRBD1 (5 bases). The source of this sequence is a man in his forties or fifties with Graves' hyperthyroidism. The sequenced sample consisted of blood. CDR3 nucleotide sequence: TGCGCCAGCAGCAGAGACAGTGGGTACAATGAGCAGTTCTTC. Protein product: CASSRDSGYNEQFF.